This TCR beta chain appears in the sequencing data of a study of OX40 agonist ivuxolimab in advanced cancers. Germline values: CDR1 SGDLS, CDR2 YYNGEE. The CDR3 runs to 15 residues. J gave up 2 bases and V 3 bases, and 5 bases lay outside the gene matches. Generated by immunoSEQ multiplex PCR, the TCRdb table keeps only in-frame clones and is missing some. The sample shows approximately 92,000 clones, 94% of them seen only once. The receptor comes from an adult with an advanced solid tumor such as melanoma, head and neck, liver or kidney cancer. Sequencing used CD4+ or CD8+ T cells sorted from blood, obtained in a trial of the OX40 agonist ivuxolimab. The rearrangement uses TRBV9 and TRBJ2-7; the match to TRBD1 covers 10 bases. The CDR3 spells CASSEGGQGAYEQYF. As DNA, the CDR3 is TGTGCCAGCAGCGAGGGAGGACAGGGGGCCTACGAGCAGTACTTC.